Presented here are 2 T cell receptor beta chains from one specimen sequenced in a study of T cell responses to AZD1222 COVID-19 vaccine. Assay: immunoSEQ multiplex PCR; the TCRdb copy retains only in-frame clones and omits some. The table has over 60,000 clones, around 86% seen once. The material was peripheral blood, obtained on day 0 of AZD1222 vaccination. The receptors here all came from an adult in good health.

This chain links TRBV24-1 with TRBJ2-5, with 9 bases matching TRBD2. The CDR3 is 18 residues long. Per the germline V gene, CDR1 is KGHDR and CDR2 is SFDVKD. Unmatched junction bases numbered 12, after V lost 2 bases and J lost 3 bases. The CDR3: CATSDSSGVAGAKETQYF. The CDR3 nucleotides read TGTGCCACCAGTGATTCCAGCGGGGTAGCGGGGGCCAAAGAGACCCAGTACTTC.

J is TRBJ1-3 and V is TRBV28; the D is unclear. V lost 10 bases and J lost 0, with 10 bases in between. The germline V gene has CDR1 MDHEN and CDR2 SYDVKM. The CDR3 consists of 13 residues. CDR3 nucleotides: TGTGCCACCGACACGAGCTCTGGAAACACCATATATTTT. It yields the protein CATDTSSGNTIYF.